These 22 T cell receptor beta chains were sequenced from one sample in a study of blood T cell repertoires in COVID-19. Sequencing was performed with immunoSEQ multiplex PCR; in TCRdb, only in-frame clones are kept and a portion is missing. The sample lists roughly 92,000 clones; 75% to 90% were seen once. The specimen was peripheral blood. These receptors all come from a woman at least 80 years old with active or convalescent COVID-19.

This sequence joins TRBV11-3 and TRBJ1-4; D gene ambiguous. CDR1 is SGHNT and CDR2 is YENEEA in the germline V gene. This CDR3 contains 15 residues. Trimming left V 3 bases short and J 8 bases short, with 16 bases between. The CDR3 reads CASSFEGQNEEKLFF. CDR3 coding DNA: TGTGCCAGCAGCTTCGAGGGCCAAAACGAGGAAAAACTGTTTTTT.

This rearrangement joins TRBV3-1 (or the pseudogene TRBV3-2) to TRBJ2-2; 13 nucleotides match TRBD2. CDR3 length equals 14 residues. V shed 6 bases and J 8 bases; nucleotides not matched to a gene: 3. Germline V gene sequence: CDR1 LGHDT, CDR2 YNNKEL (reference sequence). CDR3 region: CASSRTSGSGELFF. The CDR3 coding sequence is TGTGCCAGCAGTAGGACTAGCGGGAGTGGGGAGCTGTTTTTT.

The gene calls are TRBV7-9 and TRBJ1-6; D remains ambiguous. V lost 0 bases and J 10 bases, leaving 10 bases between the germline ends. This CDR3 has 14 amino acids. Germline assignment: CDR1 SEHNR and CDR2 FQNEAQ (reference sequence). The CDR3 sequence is CASSLAVQSSPLHF. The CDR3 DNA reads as TGTGCCAGCAGCTTAGCTGTTCAGTCATCACCCCTCCACTTT.

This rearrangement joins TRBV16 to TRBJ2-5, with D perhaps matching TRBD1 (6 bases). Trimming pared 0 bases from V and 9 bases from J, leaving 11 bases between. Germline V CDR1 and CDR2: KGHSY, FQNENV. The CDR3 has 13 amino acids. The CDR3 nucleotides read TGTGCCAGCAGCCAATCCTCCGAGGGGGCCCAGTACTTC. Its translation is CASSQSSEGAQYF.

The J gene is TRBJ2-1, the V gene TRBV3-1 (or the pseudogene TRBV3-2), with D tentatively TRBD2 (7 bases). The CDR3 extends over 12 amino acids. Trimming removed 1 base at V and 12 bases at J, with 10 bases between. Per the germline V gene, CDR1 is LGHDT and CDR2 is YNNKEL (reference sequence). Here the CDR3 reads CASSQGGGPQFF. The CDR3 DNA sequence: TGTGCCAGCAGCCAAGGGGGGGGGCCGCAGTTCTTC.

The CDR3 DNA reads as TGCGCCAGCGGTGGGGGAGATGAGCAGTTCTTC. It is translated as CASGGGDEQFF. V gene TRBV10-1 combines with J gene TRBJ2-1; either TRBD1 or TRBD2 may fit D (5 bases each). CDR3 length: 11 residues. The V gene lost 8 bases and the J gene lost 8 bases, with 10 bases spanning the gap. Germline values: CDR1 WNHNN, CDR2 SYGVQD (reference sequence).

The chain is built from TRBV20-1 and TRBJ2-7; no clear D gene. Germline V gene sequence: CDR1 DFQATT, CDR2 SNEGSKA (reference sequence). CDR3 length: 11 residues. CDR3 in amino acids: CSTTRSYEQYF. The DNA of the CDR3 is TGCAGCACCACACGTTCCTACGAGCAGTACTTC.

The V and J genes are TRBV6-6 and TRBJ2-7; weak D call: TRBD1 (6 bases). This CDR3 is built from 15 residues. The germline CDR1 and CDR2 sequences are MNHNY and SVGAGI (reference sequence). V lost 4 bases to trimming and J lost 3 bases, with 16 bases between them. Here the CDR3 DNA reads TGTGCCAGCAGTTGGGGGCAGACCTCTAACTACGAGCAGTACTTC. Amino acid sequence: CASSWGQTSNYEQYF.

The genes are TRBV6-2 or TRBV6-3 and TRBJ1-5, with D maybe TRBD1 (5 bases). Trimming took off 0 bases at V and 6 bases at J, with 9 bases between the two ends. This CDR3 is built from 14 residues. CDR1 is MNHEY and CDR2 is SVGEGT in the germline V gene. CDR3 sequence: CASSYSVGAQPQHF. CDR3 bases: TGTGCCAGCAGTTACTCGGTAGGGGCTCAGCCCCAGCATTTT.

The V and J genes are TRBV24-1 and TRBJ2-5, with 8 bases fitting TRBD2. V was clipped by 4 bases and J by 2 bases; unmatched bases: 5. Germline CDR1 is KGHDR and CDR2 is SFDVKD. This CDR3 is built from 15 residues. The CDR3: CATSDLTSGQETQYF. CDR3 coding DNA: TGTGCCACCAGTGACCTAACTAGCGGACAAGAGACCCAGTACTTC.

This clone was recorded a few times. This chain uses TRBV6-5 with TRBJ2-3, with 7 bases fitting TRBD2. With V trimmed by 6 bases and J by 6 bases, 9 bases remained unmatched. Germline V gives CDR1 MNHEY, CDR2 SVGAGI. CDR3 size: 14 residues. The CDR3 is CASRAGGLGDTQYF. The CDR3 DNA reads TGTGCCAGCAGAGCCGGGGGGTTGGGGGATACGCAGTATTTT.

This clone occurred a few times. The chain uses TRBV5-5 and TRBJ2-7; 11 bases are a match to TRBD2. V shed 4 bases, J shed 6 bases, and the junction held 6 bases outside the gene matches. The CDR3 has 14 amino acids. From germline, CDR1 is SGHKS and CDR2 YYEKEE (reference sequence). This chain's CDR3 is CASSPLAGGGEQYF. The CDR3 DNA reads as TGTGCCAGCAGCCCGCTAGCGGGAGGAGGCGAGCAGTACTTC.

CDR3 residues: CSVDRGQDTQYF. CDR3 DNA: TGCAGCGTTGACAGGGGGCAAGATACGCAGTATTTT. V gene TRBV29-1 combines with J gene TRBJ2-3, with 8 bases lining up with TRBD1. V dropped 3 bases and J dropped 5; count of bases not matched to a gene: 1. CDR1 and CDR2 from the germline V gene are SQVTM and ANQGSEA. This CDR3 is 12 amino acids long.

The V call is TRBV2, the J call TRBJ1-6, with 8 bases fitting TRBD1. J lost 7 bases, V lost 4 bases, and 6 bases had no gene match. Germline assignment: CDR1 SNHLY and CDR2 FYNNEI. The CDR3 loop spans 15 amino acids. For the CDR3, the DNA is TGTGCCAGCAGTGGGGACAGGACCAAGAATTCACCCCTCCACTTT. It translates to CASSGDRTKNSPLHF. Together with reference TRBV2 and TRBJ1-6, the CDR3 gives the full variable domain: EPEVTQTPSHQVTQMGQEVILRCVPISNHLYFYWYRQILGQKVEFLVSFYNNEISEKSEIFDDQFSVERPDGSNFTLKIRSTKLEDSAMYFCASSGDRTKNSPLHFGNGTRLTVT.

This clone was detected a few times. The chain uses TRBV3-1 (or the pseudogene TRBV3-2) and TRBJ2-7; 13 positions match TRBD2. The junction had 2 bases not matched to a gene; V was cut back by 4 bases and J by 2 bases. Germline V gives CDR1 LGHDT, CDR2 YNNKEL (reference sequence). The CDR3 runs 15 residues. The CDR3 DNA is TGTGCCAGCAGCCGAGGGACTAGCGGGACCTACGAGCAGTACTTC. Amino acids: CASSRGTSGTYEQYF.

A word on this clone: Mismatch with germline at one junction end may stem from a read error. CDR3 nucleotide sequence: TGTGCCAGCAGTAGCTCGAACCAGGGTTATAATGTTTTT. Translating it yields CASSSSNQGYNVF. The chain combines TRBV6-6 with TRBJ1-4, with D perhaps TRBD1 (5 bases). The length of the CDR3 is 13 residues. CDR1 is MNHNY, CDR2 SVGAGI, per germline (reference sequence).

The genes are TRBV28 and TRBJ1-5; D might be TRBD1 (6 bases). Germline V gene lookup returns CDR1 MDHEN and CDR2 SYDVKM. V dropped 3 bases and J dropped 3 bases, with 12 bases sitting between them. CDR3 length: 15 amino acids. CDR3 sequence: CASSFNRAINQPQHF. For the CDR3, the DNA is TGTGCCAGCAGTTTTAACAGGGCTATCAATCAGCCCCAGCATTTT.

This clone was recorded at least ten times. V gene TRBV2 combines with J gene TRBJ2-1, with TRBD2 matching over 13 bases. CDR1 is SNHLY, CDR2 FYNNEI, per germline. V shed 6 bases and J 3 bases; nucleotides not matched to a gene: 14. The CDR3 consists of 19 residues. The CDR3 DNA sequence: TGTGCCAGCAGCGCCCAAGGACTAGCGGGAGAGGATTTCTACAATGAGCAGTTCTTC. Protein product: CASSAQGLAGEDFYNEQFF.

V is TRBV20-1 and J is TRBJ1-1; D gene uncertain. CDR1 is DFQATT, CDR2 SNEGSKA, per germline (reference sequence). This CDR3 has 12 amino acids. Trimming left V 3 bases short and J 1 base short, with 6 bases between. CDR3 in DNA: TGCAGTGCTAGTGCCCAGAACACTGAAGCTTTCTTT. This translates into CSASAQNTEAFF.

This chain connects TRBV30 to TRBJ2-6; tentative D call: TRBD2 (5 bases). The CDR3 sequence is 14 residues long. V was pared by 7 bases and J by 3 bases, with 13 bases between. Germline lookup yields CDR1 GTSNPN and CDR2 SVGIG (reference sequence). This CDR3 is CASELGGGANVLTF. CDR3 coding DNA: TGTGCCTCCGAGTTAGGAGGTGGGGCCAACGTCCTGACTTTC.

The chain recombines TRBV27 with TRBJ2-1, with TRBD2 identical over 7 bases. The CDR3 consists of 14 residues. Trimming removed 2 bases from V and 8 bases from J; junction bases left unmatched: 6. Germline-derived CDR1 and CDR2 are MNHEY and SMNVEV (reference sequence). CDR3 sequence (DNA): TGTGCCAGCAGTTTACGAGGGAGGGGAGATGAGCAGTTCTTC. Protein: CASSLRGRGDEQFF.

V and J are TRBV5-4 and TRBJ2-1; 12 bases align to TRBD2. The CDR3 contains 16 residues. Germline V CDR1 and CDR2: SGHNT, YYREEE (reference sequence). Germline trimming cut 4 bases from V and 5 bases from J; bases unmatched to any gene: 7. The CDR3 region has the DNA TGTGCCAGCAGCCGGAGGCTAGCGGGAGGGGACAATGAGCAGTTCTTC. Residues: CASSRRLAGGDNEQFF.